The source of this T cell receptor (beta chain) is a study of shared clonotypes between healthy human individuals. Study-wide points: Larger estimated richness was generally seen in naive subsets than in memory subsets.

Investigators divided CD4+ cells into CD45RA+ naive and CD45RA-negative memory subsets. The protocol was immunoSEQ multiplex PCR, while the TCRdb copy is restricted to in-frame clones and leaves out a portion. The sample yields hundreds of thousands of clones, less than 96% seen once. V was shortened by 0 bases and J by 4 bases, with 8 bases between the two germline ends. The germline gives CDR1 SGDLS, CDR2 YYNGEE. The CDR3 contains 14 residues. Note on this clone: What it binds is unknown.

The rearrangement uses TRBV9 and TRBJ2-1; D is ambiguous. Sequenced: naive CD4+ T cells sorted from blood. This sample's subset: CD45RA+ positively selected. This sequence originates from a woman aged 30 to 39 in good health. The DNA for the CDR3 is TGTGCCAGCAGCGTAGACAGTGTGTACAATGAGCAGTTCTTC. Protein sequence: CASSVDSVYNEQFF.